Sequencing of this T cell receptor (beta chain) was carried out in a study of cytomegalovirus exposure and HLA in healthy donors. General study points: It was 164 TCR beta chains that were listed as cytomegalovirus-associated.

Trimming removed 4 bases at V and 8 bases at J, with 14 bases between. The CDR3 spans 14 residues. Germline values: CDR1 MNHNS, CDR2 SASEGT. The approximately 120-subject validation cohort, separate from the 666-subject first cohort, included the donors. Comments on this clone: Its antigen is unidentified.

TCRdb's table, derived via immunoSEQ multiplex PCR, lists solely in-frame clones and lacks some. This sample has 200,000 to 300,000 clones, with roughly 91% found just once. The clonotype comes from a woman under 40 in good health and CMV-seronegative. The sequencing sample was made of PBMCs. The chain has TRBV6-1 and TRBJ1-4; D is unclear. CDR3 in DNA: TGTGCCAGCAGTGTAATGGATGGATTCGAAAAACTGTTTTTT. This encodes CASSVMDGFEKLFF.